The T cell receptor beta chain under discussion was sequenced for a study of post-analysis software for immune sequencing data (dated by TCRdb to 2015 to 2017). A note on the overall study: Relapsing-remitting, secondary progressive and progressive-relapsing multiple sclerosis were recorded as disease courses, and subtype annotation was lacking for some patients. The patient repertoires were set against 11 previously published healthy control repertoires from donors whose ages ranged from about 6 to 26 years. A subset of samples was prepared in parallel using single-end sample barcoding, then pooled and co-amplified after Illumina adapter ligation. Broader findings and caveats from the paper: Direct clustering with F measure showed strong co-clustering of samples prepared in the same batch, prompting a batch-effect correction. Normalized Chao1 diversity was significantly lower in multiple sclerosis patients than controls, suggesting substantial peripheral T-cell clonal expansion. The control group was slightly older than the multiple sclerosis patient group. Four or five TRBV segments, including TRBV5-6, TRBV5-1 and TRBV20-1, were significantly more frequent in patients than controls.

This clonotype was recorded a few times. Its antigen specificity is not known. Nothing much larger sits one base from this clone, and base qualities are not available. Inclusive of the bounding cysteine and phenylalanine, the CDR3 is 9 residues long. The DNA shown is the 27-base CDR3, in frame from base 1. Via the germline V gene, CDR1 is SNHLY and CDR2 FYNNEI. For this chain, trimming is 11 bases at the V end and 15 bases at the J end, and the number of junction bases without a gene match is 5. To demonstrate the VDJtools post-analysis software, the study profiled TCR beta repertoires from the peripheral blood of 13 young patients with multiple sclerosis. The multiple sclerosis patients were children and adolescents ranging in age from roughly 6 to 15 years. Receptors were amplified or captured by PCR. TCRdb shows the sequencer as Illumina HiSeq 2500. To reduce PCR and sequencing biases, unique molecular identifiers were incorporated into the TCR beta cDNA libraries. Approximately 500,000 cDNA molecules were obtained for every 1 to 10 million input T cells, so each molecule roughly corresponded to one T cell. The same protocol used for the earlier healthy control dataset was applied to prepare and sequence the patient libraries. Samples belonging to the same batch were prepared together, multiplexed and sequenced on a shared HiSeq lane. Concerning the study's data processing: MIGEC handled the raw barcoded reads, throwing out single-read molecular identifier groups before consensus assembly and CDR3 extraction. VDJtools was used for post-analysis of the clonotype tables, and diversity was normalized by down-sampling every dataset to the size of the smallest sample. To correct batch-related cross-sample contamination, repertoire overlap clustering matched CDR3 amino acid sequences but not nucleotide sequences. Starting from the raw public reads, TCRdb applied fastp trimming at Q25, assembled clones with MiXCR and retained in-frame beta chains. Rows are combined by CDR3 protein, so each entry shows the most common genes and DNA. The V and J calls were determined by TCRdb, not by the authors. The sample yields 650,000 to 850,000 distinct CDR3 sequences; about 43% were counted once. Roughly 4.5% of the sample is taken by the ten largest.

The origin of this receptor is a girl under 18 with multiple sclerosis. The rearranged chain carries TRBV2 and TRBJ2-1, with 9 bases in between that match TRBD1. What was sequenced was blood. The CDR3 region: CAAPDRGFF. The nucleotide sequence reads as follows: TGTGCCGCACCGGACAGGGGGTTCTTC.